This T cell receptor beta chain comes out of a study of identical twins. Study findings and constraints: Excess sharing by twins proved weaker in beta out-of-frame sequences. Out-of-frame alpha sequences shared between twins exhibited an excess of low generation probability. Whereas memory repertoires showed no such difference, abundant cord blood beta clonotypes carried fewer insertions.

Germline V gives CDR1 LGHNT, CDR2 FRNRAP. V lost 7 bases, J lost 0 bases, and 16 bases lay in between. CDR3 length: 15 amino acids. This clonotype was seen a few times. Its antigen remains unidentified. cDNA carried unique molecular identifiers, and a universal primer site was added by template switching. TCRdb recomputed calls from the 5' RACE reads with MiXCR, one row per CDR3 protein. This sample carries fewer than 800,000 distinct CDR3 sequences, just over 7% of them seen once, and the ten largest clones take less than 2%. The data were also submitted as part of a second study, on yellow fever vaccine responses in identical twins.

What was sequenced was PBMCs. This sequence joins TRBV12-5 and TRBJ2-7; TRBD1 might be the D (6 bases). The TCR was taken from a young woman in good health. In DNA, the CDR3 is TGTGCTAGTGCCTTTTTCCAGGGGCTCTCCTACGAGCAGTACTTC. Its protein product is CASAFFQGLSYEQYF.